This T cell receptor (beta chain) was recovered during a study of T cell clones after liver transplantation. Across the study: Three of the eight recipients were HCV-positive; the rest had non-autoimmune, non-viral transplant indications. Study results and limitations: Post-transplant time points were not standardized, so conclusions are preliminary.

As for this clone: Its target is not known.

Unstimulated PBMCs were sorted into CD3+CD4+ and CD3+CD8+ populations. The table came from immunoSEQ multiplex PCR; TCRdb's copy has only in-frame clones and leaves some out. The repertoire includes about 120,000 clones, roughly nine tenths of them detected once, and around 0.8% sits in the top ten. The CDR3 spans 13 residues. Germline V gene data show CDR1 as LGHNT and CDR2 as FRNRAP. V shed 6 bases and J 3 bases; nucleotides not matched to a gene: 2. The source material was CD4+ T cells from blood, sampled 12 months after liver transplant. The V call is TRBV12-5, the J call TRBJ2-5; 9 bases match TRBD2. The TCR originated in a human patient who received a liver transplant. The graft donor may have given rise to some T cells. CDR3 sequence reads: CASGASGEETQYF. CDR3 coding DNA: TGTGCTAGTGGAGCTAGCGGGGAAGAGACCCAGTACTTC. The full variable domain, in which reference TRBV12-5 and TRBJ2-5 provide the parts outside the CDR3, is DARVTQTPRHKVTEMGQEVTMRCQPILGHNTVFWYRQTMMQGLELLAYFRNRAPLDDSGMPKDRFSAEMPDATLATLKIQPSEPRDSAVYFCASGASGEETQYFGPGTRLLVL.